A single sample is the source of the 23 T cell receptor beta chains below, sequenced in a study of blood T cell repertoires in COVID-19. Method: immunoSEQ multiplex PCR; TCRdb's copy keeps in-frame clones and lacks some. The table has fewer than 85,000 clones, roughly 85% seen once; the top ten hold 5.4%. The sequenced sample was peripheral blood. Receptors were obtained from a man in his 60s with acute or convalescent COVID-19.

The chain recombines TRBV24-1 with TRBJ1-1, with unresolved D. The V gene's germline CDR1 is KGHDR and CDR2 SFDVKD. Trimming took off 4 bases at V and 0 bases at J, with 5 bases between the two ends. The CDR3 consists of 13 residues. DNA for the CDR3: TGTGCCACCAGTGACTCCCTGAACACTGAAGCTTTCTTT. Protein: CATSDSLNTEAFF.

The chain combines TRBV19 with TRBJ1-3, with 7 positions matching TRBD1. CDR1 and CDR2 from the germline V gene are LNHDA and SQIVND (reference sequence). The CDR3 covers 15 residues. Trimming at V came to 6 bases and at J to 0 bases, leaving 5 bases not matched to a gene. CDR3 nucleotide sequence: TGTGCCAGTAGGGAGGGGACAGCCTCTGGAAACACCATATATTTT. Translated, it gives CASREGTASGNTIYF.

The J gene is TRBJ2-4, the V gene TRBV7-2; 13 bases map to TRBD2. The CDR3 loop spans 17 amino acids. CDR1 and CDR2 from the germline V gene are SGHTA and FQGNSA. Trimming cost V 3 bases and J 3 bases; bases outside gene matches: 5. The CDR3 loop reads CASSFPTSGGDKNIQYF. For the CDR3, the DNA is TGTGCCAGCAGCTTCCCTACTAGCGGGGGGGACAAAAACATTCAGTACTTC.

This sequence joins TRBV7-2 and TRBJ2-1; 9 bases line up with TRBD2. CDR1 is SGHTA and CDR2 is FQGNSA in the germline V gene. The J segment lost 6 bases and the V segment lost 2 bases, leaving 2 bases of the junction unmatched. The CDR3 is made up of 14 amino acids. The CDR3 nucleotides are TGTGCCAGCAGCTTAACGCGGGAGGGCAATGAGCAGTTCTTC. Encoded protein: CASSLTREGNEQFF.

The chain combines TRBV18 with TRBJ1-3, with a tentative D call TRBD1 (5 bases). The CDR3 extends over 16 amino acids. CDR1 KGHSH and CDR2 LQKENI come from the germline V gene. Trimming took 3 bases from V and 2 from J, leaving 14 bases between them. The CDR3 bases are TGTGCCAGCTCACCCTCGGGCAGGGTAGCTGGAAACACCATATATTTT. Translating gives CASSPSGRVAGNTIYF.

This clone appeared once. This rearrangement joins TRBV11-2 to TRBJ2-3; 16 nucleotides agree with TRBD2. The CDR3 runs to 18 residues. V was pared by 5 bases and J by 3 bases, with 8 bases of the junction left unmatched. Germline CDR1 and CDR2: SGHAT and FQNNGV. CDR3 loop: CASSTGLAGGRRTDTQYF. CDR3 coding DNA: TGTGCCAGCAGCACGGGACTAGCGGGGGGGCGGAGAACAGATACGCAGTATTTT. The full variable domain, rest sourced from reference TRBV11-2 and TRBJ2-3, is EAGVAQSPRYKIIEKRQSVAFWCNPISGHATLYWYQQILGQGPKLLIQFQNNGVVDDSQLPKDRFSAERLKGVDSTLKIQPAKLEDSAVYLCASSTGLAGGRRTDTQYFGPGTRLTVL.

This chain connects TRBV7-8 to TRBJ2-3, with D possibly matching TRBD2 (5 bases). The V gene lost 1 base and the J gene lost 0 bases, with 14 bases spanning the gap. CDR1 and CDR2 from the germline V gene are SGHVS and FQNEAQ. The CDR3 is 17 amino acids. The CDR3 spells CASSLGPVSGSTDTQYF. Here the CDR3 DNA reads TGTGCCAGCAGCTTAGGGCCGGTCAGCGGAAGCACAGATACGCAGTATTTT. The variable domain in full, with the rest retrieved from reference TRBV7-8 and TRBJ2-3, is GAGVSQSPRYKVAKRGQDVALRCDPISGHVSLFWYQQALGQGPEFLTYFQNEAQLDKSGLPSDRFFAERPEGSVSTLKIQRTQQEDSAVYLCASSLGPVSGSTDTQYFGPGTRLTVL.

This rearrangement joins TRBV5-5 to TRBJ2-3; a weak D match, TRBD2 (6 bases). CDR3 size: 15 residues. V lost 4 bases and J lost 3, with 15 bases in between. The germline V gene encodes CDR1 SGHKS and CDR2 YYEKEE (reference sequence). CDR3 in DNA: TGTGCCAGCAGCACGGGCCTCCGGGGGACAGATACGCAGTATTTT. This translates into CASSTGLRGTDTQYF.

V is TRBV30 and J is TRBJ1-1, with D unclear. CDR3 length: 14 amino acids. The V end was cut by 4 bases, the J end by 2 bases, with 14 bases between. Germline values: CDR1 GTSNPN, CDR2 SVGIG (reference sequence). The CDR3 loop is CAWTPGRGNTEAFF. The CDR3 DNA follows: TGTGCCTGGACACCTGGCCGGGGAAACACTGAAGCTTTCTTT.

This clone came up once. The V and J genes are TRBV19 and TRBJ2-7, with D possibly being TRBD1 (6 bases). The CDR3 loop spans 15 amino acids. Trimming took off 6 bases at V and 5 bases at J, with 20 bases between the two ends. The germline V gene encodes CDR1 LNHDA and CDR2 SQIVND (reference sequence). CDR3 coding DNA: TGTGCCAGTAGCATGACAGGCGGGCGTTACGACGAGCAGTACTTC. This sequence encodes CASSMTGGRYDEQYF.

The CDR3 is CASSSTSGGFTDTQYF. CDR3 in DNA: TGTGCCAGCAGTTCGACTAGCGGGGGATTCACAGATACGCAGTATTTT. J is TRBJ2-3 and V is TRBV2; 12 bases fit TRBD2. In germline, CDR1 is SNHLY, CDR2 FYNNEI. V gave up 5 bases and J gave up 2 bases; unmatched junction bases: 5. The CDR3 sequence is 16 residues long.

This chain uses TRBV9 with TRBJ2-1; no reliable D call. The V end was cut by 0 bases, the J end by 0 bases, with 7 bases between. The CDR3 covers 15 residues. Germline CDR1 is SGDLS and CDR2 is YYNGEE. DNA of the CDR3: TGTGCCAGCAGCGTAGTTATGAGCTCCTACAATGAGCAGTTCTTC. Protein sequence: CASSVVMSSYNEQFF. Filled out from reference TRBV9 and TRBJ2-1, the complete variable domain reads DSGVTQTPKHLITATGQRVTLRCSPRSGDLSVYWYQQSLDQGLQFLIQYYNGEERAKGNILERFSAQQFPDLHSELNLSSLELGDSALYFCASSVVMSSYNEQFFGPGTRLTVL.

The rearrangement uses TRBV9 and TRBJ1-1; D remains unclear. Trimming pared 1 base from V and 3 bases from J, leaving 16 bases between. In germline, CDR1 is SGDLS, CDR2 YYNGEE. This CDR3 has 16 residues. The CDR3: CASSVSLGVLDTEAFF. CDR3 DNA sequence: TGTGCCAGCAGCGTATCCCTAGGAGTCTTGGACACTGAAGCTTTCTTT.

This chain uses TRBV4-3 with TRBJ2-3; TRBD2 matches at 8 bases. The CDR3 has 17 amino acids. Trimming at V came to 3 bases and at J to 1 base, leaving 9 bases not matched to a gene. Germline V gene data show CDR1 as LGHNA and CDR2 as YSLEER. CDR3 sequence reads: CASSHSTAGGGTDTQYF. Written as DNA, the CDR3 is TGCGCCAGCAGCCACTCTACTGCGGGAGGTGGCACAGATACGCAGTATTTT.

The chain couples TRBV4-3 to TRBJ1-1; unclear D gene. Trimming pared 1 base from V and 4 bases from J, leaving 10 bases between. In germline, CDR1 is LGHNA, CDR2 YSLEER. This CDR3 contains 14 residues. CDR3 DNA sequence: TGCGCCAGCAGCCAAGTTCTCTCCGGCACTGAAGCTTTCTTT. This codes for CASSQVLSGTEAFF.

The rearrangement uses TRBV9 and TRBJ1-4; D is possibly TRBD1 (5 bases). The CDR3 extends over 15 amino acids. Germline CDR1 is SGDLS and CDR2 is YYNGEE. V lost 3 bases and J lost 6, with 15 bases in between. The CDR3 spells CASSGSGTADEKLFF. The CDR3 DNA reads TGTGCCAGCAGCGGCTCCGGGACTGCTGATGAAAAACTGTTTTTT.

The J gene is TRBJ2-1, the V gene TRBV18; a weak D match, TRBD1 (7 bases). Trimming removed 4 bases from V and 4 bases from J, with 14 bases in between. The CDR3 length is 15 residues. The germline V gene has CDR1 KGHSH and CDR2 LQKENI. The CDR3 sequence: CASSLQGGPYNEQFF. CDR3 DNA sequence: TGTGCCAGCTCACTCCAGGGGGGTCCTTACAATGAGCAGTTCTTC.

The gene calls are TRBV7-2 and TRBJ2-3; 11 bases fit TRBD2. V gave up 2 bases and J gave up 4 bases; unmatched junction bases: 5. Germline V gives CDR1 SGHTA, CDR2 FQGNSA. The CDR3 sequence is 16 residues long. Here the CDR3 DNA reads TGTGCCAGCAGCTTATTCCTAGCGGGGGGTTCAGATACGCAGTATTTT. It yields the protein CASSLFLAGGSDTQYF.

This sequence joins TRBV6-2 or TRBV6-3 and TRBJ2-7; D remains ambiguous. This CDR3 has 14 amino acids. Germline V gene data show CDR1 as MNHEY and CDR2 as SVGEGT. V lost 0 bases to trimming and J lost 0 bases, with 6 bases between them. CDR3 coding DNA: TGTGCCAGCAGTTACTCCCCCCTCTCCTACGAGCAGTACTTC. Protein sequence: CASSYSPLSYEQYF.

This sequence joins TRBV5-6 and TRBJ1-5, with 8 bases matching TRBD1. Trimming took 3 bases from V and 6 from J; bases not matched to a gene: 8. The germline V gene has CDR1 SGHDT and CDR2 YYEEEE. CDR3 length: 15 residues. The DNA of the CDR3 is TGTGCCAGCAGCTCAGCCCAGGGGGCGGGTCAGCCCCAGCATTTT. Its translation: CASSSAQGAGQPQHF.

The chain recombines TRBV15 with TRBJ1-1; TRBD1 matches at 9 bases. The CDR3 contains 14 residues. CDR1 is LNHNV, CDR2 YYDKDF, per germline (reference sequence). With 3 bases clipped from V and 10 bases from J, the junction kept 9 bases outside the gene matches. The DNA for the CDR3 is TGTGCCACCAGCAGCGGTACAGGGGGCTTAGGAGCTTTCTTT. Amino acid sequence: CATSSGTGGLGAFF.

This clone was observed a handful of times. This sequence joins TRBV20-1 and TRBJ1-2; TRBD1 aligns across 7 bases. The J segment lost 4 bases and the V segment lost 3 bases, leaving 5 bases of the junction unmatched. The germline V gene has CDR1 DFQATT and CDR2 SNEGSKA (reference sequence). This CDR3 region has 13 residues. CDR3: CSASKGGAYGYTF. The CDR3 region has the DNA TGCAGTGCTAGTAAAGGGGGCGCCTATGGCTACACCTTC.

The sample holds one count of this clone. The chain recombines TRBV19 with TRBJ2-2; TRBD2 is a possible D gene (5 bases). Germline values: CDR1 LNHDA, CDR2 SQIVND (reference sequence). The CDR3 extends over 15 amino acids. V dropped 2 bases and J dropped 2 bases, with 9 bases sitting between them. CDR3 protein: CASSIRGSNTGELFF. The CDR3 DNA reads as TGTGCCAGTAGTATACGAGGGTCTAACACCGGGGAGCTGTTTTTT.